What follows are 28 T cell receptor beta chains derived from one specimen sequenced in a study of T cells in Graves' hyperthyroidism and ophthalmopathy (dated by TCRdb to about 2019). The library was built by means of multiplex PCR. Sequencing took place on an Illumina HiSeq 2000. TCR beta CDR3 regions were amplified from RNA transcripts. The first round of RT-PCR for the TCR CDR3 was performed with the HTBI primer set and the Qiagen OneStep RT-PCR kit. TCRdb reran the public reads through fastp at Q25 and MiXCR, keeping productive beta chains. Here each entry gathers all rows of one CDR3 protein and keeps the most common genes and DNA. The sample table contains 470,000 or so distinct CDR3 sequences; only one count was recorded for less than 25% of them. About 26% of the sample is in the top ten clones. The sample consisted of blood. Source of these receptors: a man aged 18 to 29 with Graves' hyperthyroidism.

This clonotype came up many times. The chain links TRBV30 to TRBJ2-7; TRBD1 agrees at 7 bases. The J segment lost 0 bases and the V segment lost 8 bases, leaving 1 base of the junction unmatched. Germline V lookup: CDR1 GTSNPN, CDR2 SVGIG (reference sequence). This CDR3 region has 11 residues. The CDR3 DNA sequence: TGTGCCACAGGGGACTCCTACGAGCAGTACTTC. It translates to CATGDSYEQYF.

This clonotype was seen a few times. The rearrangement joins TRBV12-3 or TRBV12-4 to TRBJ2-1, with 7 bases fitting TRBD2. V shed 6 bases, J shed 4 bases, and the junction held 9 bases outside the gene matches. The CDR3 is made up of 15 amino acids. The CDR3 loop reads CASRRSGGGYNEQFF. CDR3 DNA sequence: TGTGCCAGCAGGCGGTCGGGCGGGGGATACAATGAGCAGTTCTTC.

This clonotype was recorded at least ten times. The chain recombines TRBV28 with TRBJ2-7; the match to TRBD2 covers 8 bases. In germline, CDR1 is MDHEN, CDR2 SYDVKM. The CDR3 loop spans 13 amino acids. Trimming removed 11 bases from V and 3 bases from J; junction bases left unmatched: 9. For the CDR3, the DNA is TGTGCCTCCGACCCGGGGGGGATCTACGAGCAGTACTTC. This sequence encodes CASDPGGIYEQYF.

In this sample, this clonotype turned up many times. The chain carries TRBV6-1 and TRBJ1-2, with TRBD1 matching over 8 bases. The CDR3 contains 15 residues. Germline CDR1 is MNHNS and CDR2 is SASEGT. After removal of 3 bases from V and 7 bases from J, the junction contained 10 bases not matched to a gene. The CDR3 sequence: CASSDPGQGRFGYTF. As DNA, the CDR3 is TGTGCCAGCAGTGATCCCGGACAGGGTCGGTTTGGCTACACCTTC.

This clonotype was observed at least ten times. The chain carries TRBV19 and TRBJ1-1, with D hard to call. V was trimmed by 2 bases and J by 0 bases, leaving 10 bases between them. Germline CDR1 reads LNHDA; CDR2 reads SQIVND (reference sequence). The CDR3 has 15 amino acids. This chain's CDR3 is CASSIRGPLNTEAFF. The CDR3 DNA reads TGTGCCAGTAGTATACGCGGTCCCCTGAACACTGAAGCTTTCTTT. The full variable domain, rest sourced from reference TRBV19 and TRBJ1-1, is DGGITQSPKYLFRKEGQNVTLSCEQNLNHDAMYWYRQDPGQGLRLIYYSQIVNDFQKGDIAEGYSVSREKKESFPLTVTSAQKNPTAFYLCASSIRGPLNTEAFFGQGTRLTVV.

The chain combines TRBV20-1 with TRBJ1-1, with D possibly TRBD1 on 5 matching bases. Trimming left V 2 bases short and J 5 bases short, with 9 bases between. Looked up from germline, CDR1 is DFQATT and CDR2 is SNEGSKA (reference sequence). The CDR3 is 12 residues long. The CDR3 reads CSARWGGTEAFF. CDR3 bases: TGCAGTGCTAGATGGGGGGGGACTGAAGCTTTCTTT.

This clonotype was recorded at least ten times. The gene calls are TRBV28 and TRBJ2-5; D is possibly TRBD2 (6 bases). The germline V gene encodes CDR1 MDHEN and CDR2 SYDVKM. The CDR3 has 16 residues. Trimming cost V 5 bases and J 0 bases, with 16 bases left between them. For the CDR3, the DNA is TGTGCCAGCAGTCTCCTGGAGGGGATGTACCAAGAGACCCAGTACTTC. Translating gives CASSLLEGMYQETQYF.

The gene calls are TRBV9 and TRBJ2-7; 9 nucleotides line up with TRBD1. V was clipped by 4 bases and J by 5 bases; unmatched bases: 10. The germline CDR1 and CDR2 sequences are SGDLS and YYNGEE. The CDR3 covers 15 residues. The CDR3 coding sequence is TGTGCCAGCAGCACTAGCCGGGACAGGGAGAACGAGCAGTACTTC. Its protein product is CASSTSRDRENEQYF.

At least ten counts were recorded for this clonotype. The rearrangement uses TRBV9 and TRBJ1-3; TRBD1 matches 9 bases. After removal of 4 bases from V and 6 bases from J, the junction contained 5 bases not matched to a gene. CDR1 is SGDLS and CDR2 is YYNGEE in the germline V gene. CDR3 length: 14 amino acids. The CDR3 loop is CASSFRTGENTIYF. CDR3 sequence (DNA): TGTGCCAGCAGCTTCCGGACAGGGGAAAACACCATATATTTT.

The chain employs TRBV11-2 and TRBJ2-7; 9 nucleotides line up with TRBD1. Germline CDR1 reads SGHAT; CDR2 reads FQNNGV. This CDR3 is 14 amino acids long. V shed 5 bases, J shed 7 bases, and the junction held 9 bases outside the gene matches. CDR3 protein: CASSLLGTGREQYF. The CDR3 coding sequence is TGTGCCAGCAGCCTACTAGGGACAGGGAGAGAGCAGTACTTC.

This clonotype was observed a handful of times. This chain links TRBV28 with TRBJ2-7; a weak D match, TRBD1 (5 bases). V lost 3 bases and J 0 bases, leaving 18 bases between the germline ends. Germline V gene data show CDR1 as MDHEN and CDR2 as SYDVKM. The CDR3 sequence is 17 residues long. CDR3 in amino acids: CASSFLAFPGISYEQYF. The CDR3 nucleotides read TGTGCCAGCAGTTTCCTCGCCTTCCCAGGGATCTCCTACGAGCAGTACTTC.

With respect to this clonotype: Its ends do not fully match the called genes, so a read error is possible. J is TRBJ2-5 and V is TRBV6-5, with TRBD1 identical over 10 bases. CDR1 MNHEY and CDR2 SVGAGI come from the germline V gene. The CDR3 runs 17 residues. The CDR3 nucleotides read TGTGCCAGCAGTTACAGACAGGGGGCGCCCGGCCAAGAGGCCCAGTACTTC. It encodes CASSYRQGAPGQEAQYF.

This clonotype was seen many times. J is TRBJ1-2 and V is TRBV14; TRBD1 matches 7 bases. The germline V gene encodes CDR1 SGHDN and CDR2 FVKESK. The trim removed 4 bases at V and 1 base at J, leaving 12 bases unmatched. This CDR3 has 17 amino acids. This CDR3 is CASSPRLGQQSNYGYTF. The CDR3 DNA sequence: TGTGCCAGCAGCCCGCGGTTGGGACAGCAGAGTAACTATGGCTACACCTTC.

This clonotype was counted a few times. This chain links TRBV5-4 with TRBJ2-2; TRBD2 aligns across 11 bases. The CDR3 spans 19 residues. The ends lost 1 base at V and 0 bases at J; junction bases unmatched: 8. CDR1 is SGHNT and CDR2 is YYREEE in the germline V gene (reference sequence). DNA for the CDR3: TGTGCCAGCAGCTTGCGTCATCTAGCGGGGGGAACGAACACCGGGGAGCTGTTTTTT. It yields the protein CASSLRHLAGGTNTGELFF.

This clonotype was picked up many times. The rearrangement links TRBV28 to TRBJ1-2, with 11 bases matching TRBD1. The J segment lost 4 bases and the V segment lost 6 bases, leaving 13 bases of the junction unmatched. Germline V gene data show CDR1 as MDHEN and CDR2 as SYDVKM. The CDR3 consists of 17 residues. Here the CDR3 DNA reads TGTGCCAGCAGCTCCCCCGGGGGACAGGGGGTTATCTATGGCTACACCTTC. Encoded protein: CASSSPGGQGVIYGYTF.

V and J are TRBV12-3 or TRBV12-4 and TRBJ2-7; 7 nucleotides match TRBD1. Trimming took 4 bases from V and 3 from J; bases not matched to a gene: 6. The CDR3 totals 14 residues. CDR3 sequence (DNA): TGTGCCAGCAGTTCCTCGGGACAGATCTACGAGCAGTACTTC. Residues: CASSSSGQIYEQYF.

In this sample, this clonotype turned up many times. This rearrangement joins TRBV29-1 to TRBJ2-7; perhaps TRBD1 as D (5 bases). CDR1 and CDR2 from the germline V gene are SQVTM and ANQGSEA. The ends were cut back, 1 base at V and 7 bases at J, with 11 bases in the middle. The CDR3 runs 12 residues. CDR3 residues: CSVEADAGEQYF. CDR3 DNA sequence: TGCAGCGTTGAAGCGGACGCAGGGGAGCAGTACTTC.

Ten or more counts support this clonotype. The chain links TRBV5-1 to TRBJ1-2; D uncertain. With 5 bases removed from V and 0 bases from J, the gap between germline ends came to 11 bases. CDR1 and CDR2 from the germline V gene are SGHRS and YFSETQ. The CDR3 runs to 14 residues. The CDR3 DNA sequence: TGCGCCAGCAGTACAGCGATAACTAACTATGGCTACACCTTC. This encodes CASSTAITNYGYTF.

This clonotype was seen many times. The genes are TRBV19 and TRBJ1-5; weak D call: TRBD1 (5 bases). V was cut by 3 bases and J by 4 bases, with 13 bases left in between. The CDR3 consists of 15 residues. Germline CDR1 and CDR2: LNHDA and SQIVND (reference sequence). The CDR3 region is CASSMNGRTNQPQHF. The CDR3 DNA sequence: TGTGCCAGTAGTATGAACGGACGGACAAATCAGCCCCAGCATTTT.

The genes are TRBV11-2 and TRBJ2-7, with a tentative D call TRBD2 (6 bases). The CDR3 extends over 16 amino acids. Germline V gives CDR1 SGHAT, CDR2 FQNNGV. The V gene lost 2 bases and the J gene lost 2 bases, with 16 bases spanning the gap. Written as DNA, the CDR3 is TGTGCCAGCAGCTTAAAAGCCGGCGGGGAGGCCTACGAGCAGTACTTC. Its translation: CASSLKAGGEAYEQYF.

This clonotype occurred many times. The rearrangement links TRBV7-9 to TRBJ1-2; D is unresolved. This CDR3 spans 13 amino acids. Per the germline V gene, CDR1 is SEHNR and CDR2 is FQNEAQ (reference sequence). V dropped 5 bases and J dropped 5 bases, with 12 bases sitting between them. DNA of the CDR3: TGTGCCAGCAGCCTCGACGGACGGTATGGCTACACCTTC. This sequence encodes CASSLDGRYGYTF.

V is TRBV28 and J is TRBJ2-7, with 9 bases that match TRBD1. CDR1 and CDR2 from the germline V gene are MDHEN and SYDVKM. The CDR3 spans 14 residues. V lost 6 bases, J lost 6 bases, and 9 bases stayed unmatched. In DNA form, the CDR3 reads TGTGCCAGCAGCGAACAGGGGGCGCGGTTCGAGCAGTACTTC. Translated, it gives CASSEQGARFEQYF.

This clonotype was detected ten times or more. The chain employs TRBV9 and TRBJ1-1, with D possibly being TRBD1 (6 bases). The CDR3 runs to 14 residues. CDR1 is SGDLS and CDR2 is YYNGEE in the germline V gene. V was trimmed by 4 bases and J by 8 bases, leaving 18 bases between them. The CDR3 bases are TGTGCCAGCAGCTCGACCGTACAGGGCGGAGAAGCTTTCTTT. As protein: CASSSTVQGGEAFF.

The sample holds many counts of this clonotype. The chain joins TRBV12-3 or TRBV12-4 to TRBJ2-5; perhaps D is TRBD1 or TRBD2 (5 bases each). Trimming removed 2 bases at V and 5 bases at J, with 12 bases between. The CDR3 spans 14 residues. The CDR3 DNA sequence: TGTGCCAGCAGTTTAATAGGGGAGTGGGAGACCCAGTACTTC. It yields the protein CASSLIGEWETQYF.

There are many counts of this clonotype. CDR3 sequence (DNA): TGTGCCAGCAGGGACAGCAACTATGGCTACACCTTC. Translated, it gives CASRDSNYGYTF. J is TRBJ1-2 and V is TRBV6-1; a weak D match, TRBD1 (6 bases). V lost 6 bases to trimming and J lost 2 bases, with 7 bases between them. The CDR3 spans 12 residues. Germline CDR1 reads MNHNS; CDR2 reads SASEGT.

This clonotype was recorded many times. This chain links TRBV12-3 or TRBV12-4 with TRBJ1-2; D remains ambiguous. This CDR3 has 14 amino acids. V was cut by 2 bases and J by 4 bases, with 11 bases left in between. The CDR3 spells CASSLFPYSYGYTF. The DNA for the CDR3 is TGTGCCAGCAGTTTATTTCCGTACAGCTATGGCTACACCTTC.

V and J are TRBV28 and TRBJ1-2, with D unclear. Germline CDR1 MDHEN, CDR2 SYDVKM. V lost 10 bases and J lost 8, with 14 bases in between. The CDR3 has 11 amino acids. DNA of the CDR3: TGTGCCACCTCTGGGCAGTTGGGCTACACCTTC. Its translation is CATSGQLGYTF.

CDR3 region: CASGPGDSWETQYF. CDR3 nucleotide sequence: TGTGCTAGTGGTCCAGGGGACAGTTGGGAGACCCAGTACTTC. The gene calls are TRBV12-5 and TRBJ2-5; 7 nucleotides match TRBD1. Germline V gene sequence: CDR1 LGHNT, CDR2 FRNRAP. V was clipped by 5 bases and J by 5 bases; unmatched bases: 8. The CDR3 runs to 14 residues.